These 31 T cell receptor beta chains originate from one sample sequenced in a study of blood T cell repertoires in COVID-19. Clones were sequenced by immunoSEQ multiplex PCR, and TCRdb holds only the in-frame ones, with some missing. Counted here are under 250,000 clones, around four fifths occurring once; the ten biggest clones make up approximately 4%. The sequencing input was PBMCs or T cells enriched from blood (not recorded which). These receptors all stem from a woman aged 40 to 55 who had been exposed to COVID-19.

The V gene is TRBV9, the J gene TRBJ1-1; D remains ambiguous. Trimming stripped 5 bases from V and 1 base from J, with 15 bases between. Germline assignment: CDR1 SGDLS and CDR2 YYNGEE. CDR3 size: 15 residues. The CDR3 region is CASSQEVIGNTEAFF. In DNA form, the CDR3 reads TGTGCCAGCAGTCAGGAGGTGATTGGGAACACTGAAGCTTTCTTT.

The V gene is TRBV5-4, the J gene TRBJ1-1; weak D call: TRBD1 (5 bases). V was pared by 4 bases and J by 5 bases, with 15 bases between. The germline gives CDR1 SGHNT, CDR2 YYREEE (reference sequence). This CDR3 has 14 amino acids. The CDR3 spells CASSLGARETEAFF. The CDR3 bases are TGTGCCAGCAGCCTAGGGGCGCGAGAAACTGAAGCTTTCTTT.

The chain carries TRBV21-1 and TRBJ2-3; the table's D call, TRBD2, has no DNA check behind it. TRBV21-1 is termed a pseudogene. This CDR3 is 20 amino acids long. CDR3 in DNA: TGTGCCAGCAGCCTCCGCCGCCTAGCGGGGACCCTTTGGGGCACAGATACGCAGTATTTT. It specifies CASSLRRLAGTLWGTDTQYF.

This clone has just a few counts. The gene calls are TRBV5-1 and TRBJ2-2; 9 nucleotides agree with TRBD1. The CDR3 has 16 residues. J lost 6 bases, V lost 5 bases, and 11 bases had no gene match. CDR1 SGHRS and CDR2 YFSETQ come from the germline V gene. CDR3 DNA: TGCGCCAGCAGTCTGCTCTCGACAGGGGGGGCCGGGGAGCTGTTTTTT. Amino acid sequence: CASSLLSTGGAGELFF.

Only one count was recorded for this clone. The J gene is TRBJ2-4, the V gene TRBV24-1, with D possibly being TRBD1 (6 bases). V was shortened by 4 bases and J by 6 bases, with 9 bases between the two germline ends. Germline-derived CDR1 and CDR2 are KGHDR and SFDVKD. This CDR3 has 13 amino acids. CDR3 DNA: TGTGCCACCAGTGACGGACAGTTAAACATTCAGTACTTC. Translation: CATSDGQLNIQYF.

This clone was detected a few times. The rearrangement joins TRBV3-1 (or the pseudogene TRBV3-2) to TRBJ1-2, with TRBD1 matching 8 bases. The V gene's germline CDR1 is LGHDT and CDR2 YNNKEL (reference sequence). V shed 3 bases, J shed 4 bases, and the junction held 13 bases outside the gene matches. The CDR3 spans 17 residues. The CDR3 reads CASSHETGQGPVYGYTF. The CDR3 nucleotides read TGTGCCAGCAGCCATGAAACTGGACAGGGCCCCGTCTATGGCTACACCTTC.

The chain joins TRBV29-1 to TRBJ1-2; tentative D call: TRBD1 (6 bases). The V gene's germline CDR1 is SQVTM and CDR2 ANQGSEA. Trimming took 0 bases from V and 3 from J, leaving 17 bases between them. The CDR3 contains 16 residues. The CDR3 DNA reads TGCAGCGTTGAAGATCTCTCGGGAGGGGGGTACTATGGCTACACCTTC. Its protein is CSVEDLSGGGYYGYTF.

This chain uses TRBV9 with TRBJ1-5; no definite D call. Germline loops: CDR1 SGDLS, CDR2 YYNGEE. The V gene lost 0 bases and the J gene lost 3 bases, with 10 bases spanning the gap. This CDR3 is 15 amino acids long. CDR3 sequence reads: CASSVEPSFNQPQHF. As DNA, the CDR3 is TGTGCCAGCAGCGTAGAGCCCTCTTTCAATCAGCCCCAGCATTTT.

This sequence joins TRBV3-1 (or the pseudogene TRBV3-2) and TRBJ2-1; no reliable D call. V shed 4 bases and J shed 7 bases, with 8 bases lying between them. Per germline, CDR1 LGHDT and CDR2 YNNKEL (reference sequence). This CDR3 has 12 residues. The CDR3 protein is CASSRVVNEQFF. CDR3 coding DNA: TGTGCCAGCAGCCGCGTAGTTAATGAGCAGTTCTTC.

V gene TRBV6-5 combines with J gene TRBJ2-1, with D maybe TRBD2 (5 bases). V was pared by 3 bases and J by 4 bases, with 16 bases between. Germline V CDR1 and CDR2: MNHEY, SVGAGI. This CDR3 is built from 16 residues. Here the CDR3 reads CASSYRGLSSYNEQFF. CDR3 in DNA: TGTGCCAGCAGTTATAGAGGACTGTCCTCGTACAATGAGCAGTTCTTC.

The rearrangement joins TRBV4-2 to TRBJ2-1, with TRBD2 matching 12 bases. The CDR3 is made up of 14 amino acids. Germline CDR1 LGHNA, CDR2 YNFKEQ. J lost 6 bases, V lost 4 bases, and 1 base had no gene match. The CDR3 coding sequence is TGTGCCAGCAGCCCGGGACTAGCGGGCAATGAGCAGTTCTTC. Its translation is CASSPGLAGNEQFF.

The gene calls are TRBV5-1 and TRBJ2-7; TRBD1 agrees at 7 bases. The CDR3 contains 15 residues. V dropped 2 bases and J dropped 3; count of bases not matched to a gene: 8. Per the germline V gene, CDR1 is SGHRS and CDR2 is YFSETQ. CDR3 DNA sequence: TGCGCCAGCAGCTTTTTAAGACAGGGAGACTACGAGCAGTACTTC. The encoded protein is CASSFLRQGDYEQYF.

The rearrangement uses TRBV7-8 and TRBJ2-7; the D gene is possibly TRBD2 (6 bases). The length of the CDR3 is 14 residues. Germline-derived CDR1 and CDR2 are SGHVS and FQNEAQ. V was shortened by 6 bases and J by 0 bases, with 12 bases between the two germline ends. CDR3 sequence reads: CASRRDSSSYEQYF. In nucleotides, the CDR3 is TGTGCCAGCAGACGGGACTCGAGCTCCTACGAGCAGTACTTC.

The chain is built from TRBV5-1 and TRBJ2-2; 10 bases are shared with TRBD2. The length of the CDR3 is 16 residues. Trimming removed 2 bases from V and 3 bases from J; junction bases left unmatched: 4. CDR1 is SGHRS and CDR2 is YFSETQ in the germline V gene. CDR3 coding DNA: TGCGCCAGCAGCTTCCTAGCGGGGGCCTACACCGGGGAGCTGTTTTTT. Its protein is CASSFLAGAYTGELFF.

The chain has TRBV2 and TRBJ2-3; TRBD1 matches at 9 bases. This CDR3 has 14 residues. The V and J ends lost 6 bases and 5 bases, in that order; junction bases with no gene match: 6. In germline, CDR1 is SNHLY, CDR2 FYNNEI. The CDR3 loop is CASRTGQGEDTQYF. CDR3 in DNA: TGTGCCAGCAGGACGGGACAGGGAGAAGATACGCAGTATTTT. Using reference TRBV2 and TRBJ2-3 for the parts outside the CDR3, the full variable domain is EPEVTQTPSHQVTQMGQEVILRCVPISNHLYFYWYRQILGQKVEFLVSFYNNEISEKSEIFDDQFSVERPDGSNFTLKIRSTKLEDSAMYFCASRTGQGEDTQYFGPGTRLTVL.

This clone showed up just once. V is TRBV4-1 and J is TRBJ1-1, with D unclear. CDR1 MGHRA and CDR2 YSYEKL come from the germline V gene. The length of the CDR3 is 14 residues. Between the trimmed V and J ends, which lost 4 bases and 6 bases, there was a span of 15 bases. The CDR3 DNA reads TGCGCCAGCAGCCTCCGCGGGCAGGCCGCTGAAGCTTTCTTT. This translates into CASSLRGQAAEAFF.

CDR3 sequence reads: CASSLGQGKNYGYTF. The CDR3 DNA sequence: TGTGCCAGCAGCCTAGGACAGGGGAAAAACTATGGCTACACCTTC. The chain has TRBV9 and TRBJ1-2, with 9 bases aligning to TRBD1. The germline V gene encodes CDR1 SGDLS and CDR2 YYNGEE. The CDR3 consists of 15 residues. V dropped 4 bases and J dropped 2; count of bases not matched to a gene: 6.

In DNA, the CDR3 is TGTGCCAGCAGAGACGGACAGGGCGGTAGTTCACCCCTCCACTTT. It is translated as CASRDGQGGSSPLHF. The V call is TRBV7-2, the J call TRBJ1-6; 8 bases line up with TRBD1. The CDR3 runs 15 residues. The junction had 10 bases not matched to a gene; V was cut back by 6 bases and J by 9 bases. Germline V gives CDR1 SGHTA, CDR2 FQGNSA. The full variable domain, with the rest looked up from reference TRBV7-2 and TRBJ1-6, is GAGVSQSPSNKVTEKGKDVELRCDPISGHTALYWYRQSLGQGLEFLIYFQGNSAPDKSGLPSDRFSAERTGGSVSTLTIQRTQQEDSAVYLCASRDGQGGSSPLHFGNGTRLTVT.

The genes are TRBV7-3 and TRBJ2-1; tentative D call: TRBD2 (5 bases). Germline V CDR1 and CDR2: SGHTA, FQGTGA. V lost 3 bases, J lost 4 bases, and 13 bases lay in between. CDR3 length: 15 residues. CDR3 DNA sequence: TGTGCCAGCAGCTTTTCCAGCGGTCGTTACAATGAGCAGTTCTTC. Protein: CASSFSSGRYNEQFF.

The chain employs TRBV7-2 and TRBJ1-2; D might be TRBD1 (5 bases). Germline CDR1 and CDR2: SGHTA and FQGNSA. The V end was cut by 5 bases, the J end by 5 bases, with 18 bases between. This CDR3 has 15 amino acids. The CDR3 DNA reads as TGTGCCAGCAGCCCGACAGTACCTAGGGATTATGGCTACACCTTC. Amino acids: CASSPTVPRDYGYTF.

The CDR3 sequence is CAISNREPNYGYTF. The CDR3 nucleotides are TGTGCCATCAGCAACAGGGAACCTAACTATGGCTACACCTTC. V is TRBV10-3 and J is TRBJ1-2; maybe TRBD1 (6 bases). Germline V gene sequence: CDR1 ENHRY, CDR2 SYGVKD. This CDR3 spans 14 amino acids. V was shortened by 6 bases and J by 0 bases, with 11 bases between the two germline ends.

This clone was seen more than once but under ten times. This chain links TRBV4-1 with TRBJ2-1; D possibly corresponds to TRBD2 (6 bases). The V gene's germline CDR1 is MGHRA and CDR2 YSYEKL. The CDR3 contains 15 residues. Trimming stripped 1 base from V and 2 bases from J, with 9 bases between. The CDR3 reads CASSQGRGTYNEQFF. CDR3 bases: TGCGCCAGCAGCCAAGGGAGGGGAACCTACAATGAGCAGTTCTTC.

The rearrangement links TRBV9 to TRBJ2-1; no definite D call. In germline, CDR1 is SGDLS, CDR2 YYNGEE. V was shortened by 1 base and J by 8 bases, with 4 bases between the two germline ends. This CDR3 region has 11 residues. The CDR3 nucleotides read TGTGCCAGCAGCGTACTTGATGAGCAGTTCTTC. This encodes CASSVLDEQFF.

V usage is TRBV7-9 and J usage is TRBJ1-1, with D possibly TRBD1 on 6 matching bases. The CDR3 contains 12 residues. V gave up 7 bases and J gave up 4 bases, with 10 bases separating them. Germline loops: CDR1 SEHNR, CDR2 FQNEAQ (reference sequence). CDR3 region: CASNTGSTEAFF. Here the CDR3 DNA reads TGTGCCAGCAACACAGGGAGCACTGAAGCTTTCTTT.

The chain is built from TRBV7-9 and TRBJ1-1; no firm D call. V lost 3 bases to trimming and J lost 2 bases, with 22 bases between them. The CDR3 consists of 18 residues. CDR1 and CDR2 from the germline V gene are SEHNR and FQNEAQ (reference sequence). For the CDR3, the DNA is TGTGCCAGCAGCTTTAAGTTTCCTGGTGGCCCTTCCAACACTGAAGCTTTCTTT. This codes for CASSFKFPGGPSNTEAFF.

Here the CDR3 DNA reads TGTGCCAGCAGCCAAGATTGGGGAGGCAGACCCTACGAGCAGTACTTC. This encodes CASSQDWGGRPYEQYF. This chain uses TRBV4-2 with TRBJ2-7; a weak D match, TRBD2 (6 bases). CDR1 and CDR2 (germline): LGHNA, YNFKEQ. The CDR3 contains 16 residues. V was cut by 0 bases and J by 2 bases, with 14 bases left in between.

This chain uses TRBV5-1 with TRBJ2-3; D perhaps matches TRBD1 (5 bases). The CDR3 length is 18 residues. The germline CDR1 and CDR2 sequences are SGHRS and YFSETQ. V dropped 1 base and J dropped 1 base, with 19 bases sitting between them. CDR3 sequence: CASSLTFTWAGRTDTQYF. CDR3 nucleotides: TGCGCCAGCAGCTTGACGTTCACGTGGGCAGGGCGCACAGATACGCAGTATTTT.

The chain carries TRBV6-1 and TRBJ1-1; D ambiguous. CDR1 is MNHNS and CDR2 is SASEGT in the germline V gene. V was shortened by 2 bases and J by 1 base, with 11 bases between the two germline ends. This CDR3 has 15 amino acids. The CDR3 spells CASSEPIRRNTEAFF. In DNA form, the CDR3 reads TGTGCCAGCAGTGAACCTATTAGGAGGAACACTGAAGCTTTCTTT.

This chain links TRBV3-1 (or the pseudogene TRBV3-2) with TRBJ1-2, with 8 nucleotides matching TRBD1. The CDR3 is 14 residues long. Germline assignment: CDR1 LGHDT and CDR2 YNNKEL (reference sequence). The junction had 6 bases not matched to a gene; V was cut back by 4 bases and J by 5 bases. CDR3 DNA sequence: TGTGCCAGCAGCCGACAGGGGAAGAGTTATGGCTACACCTTC. Protein product: CASSRQGKSYGYTF.

V is TRBV3-1 (or the pseudogene TRBV3-2) and J is TRBJ1-5, with a tentative D call TRBD1 (5 bases). V was pared by 11 bases and J by 7 bases, with 21 bases between. The germline CDR1 and CDR2 sequences are LGHDT and YNNKEL (reference sequence). The CDR3 loop spans 14 amino acids. CDR3 in DNA: TGTGCCCGCCAGGGACTCCAGGGTATACAGCCCCAGCATTTT. Protein: CARQGLQGIQPQHF.

This clone was seen just once. The rearrangement uses TRBV7-9 and TRBJ1-6; 10 bases match TRBD1. Germline V gene lookup returns CDR1 SEHNR and CDR2 FQNEAQ (reference sequence). V lost 5 bases and J lost 9; bases outside the gene matches: 7. The CDR3 is 15 amino acids. CDR3 amino acids: CASSPRTGGGSPLHF. The CDR3, as DNA: TGTGCCAGCAGCCCCAGGACAGGGGGAGGTTCACCCCTCCACTTT.